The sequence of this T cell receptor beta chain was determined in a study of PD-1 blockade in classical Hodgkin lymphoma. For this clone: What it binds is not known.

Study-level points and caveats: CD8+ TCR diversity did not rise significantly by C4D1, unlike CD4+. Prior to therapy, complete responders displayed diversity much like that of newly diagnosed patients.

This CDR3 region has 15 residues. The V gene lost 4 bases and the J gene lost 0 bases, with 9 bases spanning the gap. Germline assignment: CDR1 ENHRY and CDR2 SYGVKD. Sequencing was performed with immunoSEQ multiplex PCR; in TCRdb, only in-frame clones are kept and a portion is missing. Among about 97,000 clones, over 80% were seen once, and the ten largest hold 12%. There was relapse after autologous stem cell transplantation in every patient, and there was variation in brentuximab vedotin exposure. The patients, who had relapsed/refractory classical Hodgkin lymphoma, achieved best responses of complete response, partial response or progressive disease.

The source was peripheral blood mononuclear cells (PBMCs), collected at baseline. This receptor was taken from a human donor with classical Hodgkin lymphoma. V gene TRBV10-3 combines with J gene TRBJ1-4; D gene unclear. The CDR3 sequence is CAISGGPSTNEKLFF. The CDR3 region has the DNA TGTGCCATCAGTGGGGGTCCATCAACTAATGAAAAACTGTTTTTT.